The next 10 T cell receptor beta chains were all read from a single sample in a study of T cell responses to AZD1222 COVID-19 vaccine. The protocol was immunoSEQ multiplex PCR, while the TCRdb copy is restricted to in-frame clones and leaves out a portion. Here the sample spans more than 110,000 clones, around 93% being singletons. Here the sequenced sample was peripheral blood, taken on day 0 of AZD1222 vaccination. Every receptor here comes from an adult in good health.

This chain connects TRBV9 to TRBJ2-7; 7 bases are a match to TRBD1. The CDR3 sequence is 16 residues long. Germline trimming cut 4 bases from V and 7 bases from J; bases unmatched to any gene: 17. CDR1 is SGDLS and CDR2 is YYNGEE in the germline V gene. The CDR3 region has the DNA TGTGCCAGCAGCCCGCTAACAGGGGACCCCTTTCGAGAGCAGTACTTC. Translating gives CASSPLTGDPFREQYF.

The chain combines TRBV3-1 (or the pseudogene TRBV3-2) with TRBJ2-7; no clear D gene. Per the germline V gene, CDR1 is LGHDT and CDR2 is YNNKEL (reference sequence). Trimming took off 1 base at V and 3 bases at J, with 19 bases between the two ends. The CDR3 has 17 residues. The CDR3 DNA is TGTGCCAGCAGCCAAGTTCTCTTGGTTGGAAAGGACTACGAGCAGTACTTC. Translating gives CASSQVLLVGKDYEQYF.

The chain employs TRBV24-1 and TRBJ2-1, with 8 positions matching TRBD1. Unmatched junction bases numbered 9, after V lost 1 base and J lost 8 bases. Germline V gene sequence: CDR1 KGHDR, CDR2 SFDVKD. CDR3 length equals 16 residues. DNA of the CDR3: TGTGCCACCAGTGATTTCCGAGACAGGGGTGTACATGAGCAGTTCTTC. Translation gives CATSDFRDRGVHEQFF.

The chain has TRBV5-6 and TRBJ1-2; unclear D gene. The germline V gene encodes CDR1 SGHDT and CDR2 YYEEEE. The germline V and J ends were trimmed by 0 bases and 8 bases, with 5 bases remaining between them. The CDR3 length is 11 residues. CDR3 residues: CASSLGGGYTF. CDR3 DNA sequence: TGTGCCAGCAGCTTGGGGGGAGGCTACACCTTC.

The chain carries TRBV9 and TRBJ1-1; D may be TRBD1 (6 bases). CDR1 is SGDLS, CDR2 YYNGEE, per germline. The CDR3 spans 15 residues. V was shortened by 0 bases and J by 3 bases, with 12 bases between the two germline ends. The DNA of the CDR3 is TGTGCCAGCAGCGTAGTAACAGGGTCAGACACTGAAGCTTTCTTT. Translated, it gives CASSVVTGSDTEAFF.

This chain uses TRBV2 with TRBJ1-5; 11 nucleotides agree with TRBD1. V was pared by 8 bases and J by 6 bases, with 3 bases of the junction left unmatched. The germline CDR1 and CDR2 sequences are SNHLY and FYNNEI. The CDR3 covers 13 residues. CDR3 nucleotide sequence: TGTGCCAGCGGGGGGACAGGGGGTCAGCCCCAGCATTTT. This translates into CASGGTGGQPQHF.

The rearrangement joins TRBV29-1 to TRBJ2-3, with D perhaps given as TRBD1 or TRBD2 (5 bases each). CDR3 size: 13 residues. The V gene lost 6 bases and the J gene lost 1 base, with 11 bases spanning the gap. The germline V gene has CDR1 SQVTM and CDR2 ANQGSEA. The CDR3 DNA sequence: TGCAGCGTGCCGGGACCTGGCACAGATACGCAGTATTTT. Its protein product is CSVPGPGTDTQYF.

The rearrangement uses TRBV3-1 (or the pseudogene TRBV3-2) and TRBJ1-5; D perhaps matches TRBD1 (5 bases). Germline CDR1 reads LGHDT; CDR2 reads YNNKEL (reference sequence). Trimming pared 4 bases from V and 3 bases from J, leaving 13 bases between. The CDR3 runs 15 residues. The CDR3 spells CASSLGTVFNQPQHF. The CDR3 coding sequence is TGTGCCAGCAGCCTCGGGACCGTATTCAATCAGCCCCAGCATTTT.

The V gene is TRBV6-1, the J gene TRBJ2-7; the D is unclear. CDR1 and CDR2 from the germline V gene are MNHNS and SASEGT. This CDR3 region has 14 residues. Trimming stripped 2 bases from V and 0 bases from J, with 8 bases between. CDR3 DNA: TGTGCCAGCAGTGAACAGACGAGCTCCTACGAGCAGTACTTC. Protein: CASSEQTSSYEQYF.

The chain uses TRBV12-3 or TRBV12-4 and TRBJ1-2; no reliable D call. Trimming shortened V by 3 bases and J by 7 bases, and 6 bases separated the two germline ends. This CDR3 region has 11 residues. As DNA, the CDR3 is TGTGCCAGCAGTTTCATTCGTGGCTACACCTTC. It is translated as CASSFIRGYTF.